The 8 T cell receptor beta chains in this list originate from one sample, sequenced in a study of T cell repertoires in aging, cancer and after chemotherapy. A mixed TRB-A/B primer pool amplified rearranged TRB by multiplex touch-down PCR. TCRdb used MiXCR to reprocess the multiplex PCR reads, holding one entry per CDR3 protein. The repertoire holds some 7,900 distinct CDR3 sequences, with about 30% as singletons. Amplification of TCR beta used genomic DNA extracted from peripheral blood. The sequenced material came from blood. The receptors derive from a human donor in good health.

The chain is built from TRBV28 and TRBJ2-5; 8 nucleotides line up with TRBD1. This CDR3 has 15 residues. Germline values: CDR1 MDHEN, CDR2 SYDVKM. Germline trimming cut 5 bases from V and 4 bases from J; bases unmatched to any gene: 9. The chain's CDR3 is CASSGSGTGRETQYF. In DNA, the CDR3 is TGTGCCAGCAGTGGATCCGGGACAGGACGAGAGACCCAGTACTTC.

By share, this clonotype counts as medium-sized. The rearrangement uses TRBV6-5 and TRBJ2-2; TRBD1 agrees at 9 bases. Germline lookup yields CDR1 MNHEY and CDR2 SVGAGI. This CDR3 has 15 residues. The J segment lost 6 bases and the V segment lost 6 bases, leaving 8 bases of the junction unmatched. The chain's CDR3 is CASRPGTGYAGELFF. As DNA, the CDR3 is TGTGCCAGCAGACCCGGGACAGGGTATGCCGGGGAGCTGTTTTTT.

This clonotype has only a few counts. The chain couples TRBV7-6 to TRBJ1-5; D is ambiguous. V shed 5 bases and J shed 5 bases, with 13 bases lying between them. There are 14 residues in the CDR3. Germline V gives CDR1 SGHVS, CDR2 FNYEAQ. The CDR3 bases are TGTGCCAGCAGCCCCAGGCGGGGAGATCAGCCCCAGCATTTT. Its translation: CASSPRRGDQPQHF.

V gene TRBV6-2 or TRBV6-3 combines with J gene TRBJ1-6, with 10 bases identical to TRBD1. Germline V lookup: CDR1 MNHEY, CDR2 SVGEGT. Trimming cost V 2 bases and J 7 bases; bases outside gene matches: 2. The CDR3 extends over 15 amino acids. The CDR3: CASSYRDRGNSPLHF. For the CDR3, the DNA is TGTGCCAGCAGTTACCGGGACAGGGGAAATTCACCCCTCCACTTT.

The chain employs TRBV12-3 or TRBV12-4 and TRBJ1-2; D might be TRBD1 (5 bases). The V end was cut by 5 bases, the J end by 0 bases, with 13 bases between. The CDR3 runs 15 residues. The CDR3 spells CASSPTAVPNYGYTF. As DNA, the CDR3 is TGTGCCAGCAGTCCGACAGCAGTTCCTAACTATGGCTACACCTTC.

This clonotype was detected a few times. The genes are TRBV15 and TRBJ1-1; no clear D. V was pared by 0 bases and J by 7 bases, with 12 bases between. Germline V gene sequence: CDR1 LNHNV, CDR2 YYDKDF (reference sequence). The CDR3 runs to 14 residues. This chain's CDR3 is CATSRDMFQIEAFF. CDR3 sequence (DNA): TGTGCCACCAGCAGAGATATGTTCCAGATTGAAGCTTTCTTT.

As for this clonotype: This may be a read error: a much more frequent sequence differs by one nucleotide. The chain joins TRBV29-1 to TRBJ2-1, with D possibly being TRBD2 (6 bases). The V end lost 6 bases, the J end lost 3 bases, and 21 bases lay between the germline ends. The CDR3 sequence is 16 residues long. Germline V lookup: CDR1 SQVTM, CDR2 ANQGSEA. CDR3 sequence reads: CSVPRLEGNYYNEQFF. CDR3 DNA: TGCAGCGTACCCAGACTAGAGGGGAACTACTACAATGAGCAGTTCTTC.

The J gene is TRBJ1-5, the V gene TRBV6-5, with TRBD1 identical over 9 bases. Trimming cost V 9 bases and J 2 bases; bases outside gene matches: 11. Germline CDR1 reads MNHEY; CDR2 reads SVGAGI. CDR3 length: 16 amino acids. The CDR3 bases are TGTGCCAGTAGTCAAACAGGGGGCGGTGGCAATCAGCCCCAGCATTTT. This codes for CASSQTGGGGNQPQHF.